These 12 T cell receptor beta chains came from one sample sequenced in a study of blood T cell repertoires in COVID-19. The protocol was immunoSEQ multiplex PCR, while the TCRdb copy is restricted to in-frame clones and leaves out a portion. The sample has about 120,000 clones; around 87% are singletons. The sequencing sample was made of peripheral blood. Receptors were obtained from a woman in her seventies with acute or convalescent COVID-19.

This clone showed up just a few times. The CDR3 reads CASSEATRGVEQYF. The CDR3, as DNA: TGTGCCAGCAGTGAAGCTACACGGGGGGTCGAGCAGTACTTC. V is TRBV2 and J is TRBJ2-7, with 7 bases aligning to TRBD2. Germline CDR1 and CDR2: SNHLY and FYNNEI. Trimming removed 0 bases from V and 6 bases from J; junction bases left unmatched: 5. The CDR3 is 14 amino acids. The complete variable domain, with remaining parts taken from reference TRBV2 and TRBJ2-7, reads EPEVTQTPSHQVTQMGQEVILRCVPISNHLYFYWYRQILGQKVEFLVSFYNNEISEKSEIFDDQFSVERPDGSNFTLKIRSTKLEDSAMYFCASSEATRGVEQYFGPGTRLTVT.

This clone was detected once. The rearrangement joins TRBV6-4 to TRBJ1-2, with 7 bases identical to TRBD1. J was trimmed by 5 bases and V by 9 bases; bases with no gene match: 3. The length of the CDR3 is 11 residues. The germline gives CDR1 MRHNA, CDR2 SNTAGT. Written as DNA, the CDR3 is TGTGCCAGGAGGACAGGATATGGCTACACCTTC. Translating gives CARRTGYGYTF.

CDR3 DNA sequence: TGTGCCAGCAGTCCAGGACTAGCGGGGGGCAGATACGAGCAGTACTTC. Its translation is CASSPGLAGGRYEQYF. The chain joins TRBV27 to TRBJ2-7; 14 bases agree with TRBD2. The CDR3 runs 16 residues. CDR1 is MNHEY and CDR2 is SMNVEV in the germline V gene (reference sequence). The V gene end was trimmed by 5 bases and the J gene end by 4 bases; junction bases not matched to a gene: 7.

The rearrangement uses TRBV3-1 (or the pseudogene TRBV3-2) and TRBJ2-3; TRBD2 is a possible D gene (5 bases). The germline gives CDR1 LGHDT, CDR2 YNNKEL (reference sequence). This CDR3 is built from 17 residues. Deletions cut 0 bases from V and 0 bases from J, with 13 bases between. CDR3 sequence (DNA): TGTGCCAGCAGCCAAGATCCGCGGGTGGGGAGCACAGATACGCAGTATTTT. Translation gives CASSQDPRVGSTDTQYF.

The V gene is TRBV4-1, the J gene TRBJ2-2, with D perhaps matching TRBD1 (6 bases). V shed 0 bases and J shed 4 bases, with 9 bases lying between them. Germline CDR1 reads MGHRA; CDR2 reads YSYEKL. This CDR3 contains 15 residues. CDR3 coding DNA: TGCGCCAGCAGCCAAGATGGACAGTTCACCGGGGAGCTGTTTTTT. Translating gives CASSQDGQFTGELFF.

The chain employs TRBV30 and TRBJ1-2; 8 bases match TRBD1. This CDR3 contains 15 residues. Germline trimming cut 0 bases from V and 3 bases from J; bases unmatched to any gene: 6. The V gene's germline CDR1 is GTSNPN and CDR2 SVGIG (reference sequence). The CDR3, as DNA: TGTGCCTGGAGTGTACCGGCCAGGGGGCACTATGGCTACACCTTC. Amino acids: CAWSVPARGHYGYTF.

This clone came up once. V is TRBV7-2 and J is TRBJ2-5, with D possibly matching TRBD2 (6 bases). V was pared by 5 bases and J by 3 bases, with 13 bases between. CDR3 length: 14 residues. The germline V gene has CDR1 SGHTA and CDR2 FQGNSA. The CDR3 sequence is CASSPPGAKETQYF. CDR3 nucleotide sequence: TGTGCCAGCAGCCCCCCGGGAGCAAAAGAGACCCAGTACTTC.

This chain uses TRBV13 with TRBJ2-3, with 8 positions matching TRBD2. The germline gives CDR1 PRHDT, CDR2 FYEKMQ (reference sequence). V shed 4 bases, J shed 3 bases, and the junction held 3 bases outside the gene matches. The CDR3 runs to 14 residues. The CDR3 nucleotides are TGTGCCAGCAGCTCGCCGGGGGGGACAGATACGCAGTATTTT. As protein: CASSSPGGTDTQYF.

This chain uses TRBV7-8 with TRBJ1-6; maybe TRBD1 (5 bases). This CDR3 region has 19 residues. V lost 5 bases, J lost 9 bases, and 29 bases lay in between. From germline, CDR1 is SGHVS and CDR2 FQNEAQ. The CDR3 region is CASSPLWGTGAGFSSPLHF. Written as DNA, the CDR3 is TGTGCCAGCAGCCCGTTATGGGGCACAGGCGCGGGGTTTTCTTCACCCCTCCACTTT.

The V call is TRBV28, the J call TRBJ1-1; D possibly corresponds to TRBD1 (5 bases). Trimming pared 2 bases from V and 1 base from J, leaving 11 bases between. Germline CDR1 is MDHEN and CDR2 is SYDVKM. The CDR3 is made up of 15 amino acids. The CDR3 DNA reads as TGTGCCAGCAGTTTAGGGGCCAGGTCGAACACTGAAGCTTTCTTT. It encodes CASSLGARSNTEAFF.

The J gene is TRBJ1-5, the V gene TRBV3-1 (or the pseudogene TRBV3-2), with D tentatively TRBD1 (5 bases). CDR3 length: 14 residues. Germline values: CDR1 LGHDT, CDR2 YNNKEL (reference sequence). V was clipped by 4 bases and J by 3 bases, with 10 bases between them. The DNA of the CDR3 is TGTGCCAGCAGCCGTAGACAGAACAATCAGCCCCAGCATTTT. Translated: CASSRRQNNQPQHF.

The V gene is TRBV18, the J gene TRBJ1-1; possible D gene TRBD1, 5 bases. The ends were cut back, 2 bases at V and 6 bases at J, with 10 bases in the middle. Germline V CDR1 and CDR2: KGHSH, LQKENI. This CDR3 contains 13 residues. CDR3 in DNA: TGTGCCAGCTCACCATCAGCAGGGCCTGAAGCTTTCTTT. Protein sequence: CASSPSAGPEAFF.